This TCR beta chain was identified during a study of blood T cell repertoires in COVID-19. As for the study in general: Collection of acute and convalescent COVID-19 samples took place in the United States, Italy and Spain. In each case, the material was cDNA or gDNA derived from T cells, B-cell-depleted T cells, or PBMCs.

Original analysis: Amplification from reference gene primers served as the basis for estimated nucleated cell counts. Profiling relied on immunoSEQ multiplex PCR, and the TCRdb table lists in-frame clones only, not all of them. D and trimming come from the DNA, and the V and J calls and clone size come from that table. The profile shows 150,000 to 200,000 clones, approximately 86% of them singletons. CDR3 length equals 13 residues. Per the germline V gene, CDR1 is PRHDT and CDR2 is FYEKMQ (reference sequence). V was shortened by 0 bases and J by 4 bases, with 6 bases between the two germline ends. Sample: peripheral blood. The sequence was obtained from a man in his forties with active or convalescent COVID-19. V usage is TRBV13 and J usage is TRBJ1-2; perhaps TRBD1 as D (5 bases). CDR3 nucleotides: TGTGCCAGCAGCTTAGGGACAGTCTATGGCTACACCTTC. Translating gives CASSLGTVYGYTF.